The entry below gives a single T cell receptor (beta chain) sequence along with its context. This sample was included in a study of blood T cell repertoires in COVID-19. Looking at the study overall: Sites in the United States, Italy and Spain provided acute and convalescent COVID-19 samples. T cells, B-cell-depleted T cells, or PBMCs provided the cDNA or gDNA that served as material.

Methods used by the authors: Estimated nucleated cell counts came from reference gene primer amplification. TCRdb's table, derived via immunoSEQ multiplex PCR, lists solely in-frame clones and lacks some. For V, J and clone size, that table is used; D and trimming come from the DNA. The data show approximately 75,000 clones, 84% seen once. CDR3 length: 13 amino acids. Germline CDR1 is SGHRS and CDR2 is YFSETQ. V was trimmed by 2 bases and J by 8 bases, leaving 11 bases between them. This chain connects TRBV5-1 to TRBJ2-1; D perhaps matches TRBD2 (6 bases). Specimen: peripheral blood. This TCR derives from a woman aged 45-65 years with acute or convalescent COVID-19. In nucleotides, the CDR3 is TGCGCCAGCAGCTTAACTAGCTCCGATGAGCAGTTCTTC. Its protein product is CASSLTSSDEQFF.